The rows below give T cell receptor beta chains drawn from one sample of a study of shared clonotypes between healthy human individuals. Repertoires were generated with immunoSEQ multiplex PCR, while TCRdb's copy carries only in-frame clones and drops some. In the table there are about 450,000 clones, roughly 77% of which are singletons. The sequencing input was PBMCs. The receptors shown here come from a woman aged 40 to 50 in good health. Some clones in this sample may be carry-over from other donors' samples. CDR3s include the opening cysteine and the closing phenylalanine or tryptophan. The order of the fields is V gene, clone size, D gene, J gene, CDR3 protein, CDR3 DNA. D genes are given only for firm matches. Clone sizes are given selectively: once, few, many, or a class where the clone is expanded.

TRBV28,NA,NA,TRBJ2-7,CASKKEGSRHEQYF,TGTGCCAGCAAAAAGGAGGGCTCACGCCACGAGCAGTACTTC
TRBV23-1,few,NA,TRBJ1-2,CASPEYYGYTF,TGCGCCAGCCCCGAATACTATGGCTACACCTTC
TRBV20-1,NA,NA,TRBJ2-1,CSGWYNEQFF,TGCAGTGGGTGGTACAATGAGCAGTTCTTC
TRBV6-6,NA,NA,TRBJ1-1,CASIPGQLTEAFF,TGTGCCAGCATTCCGGGACAACTCACTGAAGCTTTCTTT
TRBV20-1,NA,NA,TRBJ2-1,CSAGGNEQFF,TGCAGTGCTGGGGGGAATGAGCAGTTCTTC
TRBV6-5,NA,NA,TRBJ2-7,CASSTTLSYEQYF,TGTGCCAGCAGTACTACATTATCCTACGAGCAGTACTTC
TRBV29-1,NA,NA,TRBJ2-7,CSVWDQSSYEQYF,TGCAGCGTTTGGGACCAGAGCTCCTACGAGCAGTACTTC
TRBV5-8,NA,NA,TRBJ1-5,CASSLVFGNQPQHF,TGTGCCAGCAGCTTGGTTTTTGGCAATCAGCCCCAGCATTTT
TRBV5-1,NA,NA,TRBJ2-4,CASSPGPKNIQYF,TGCGCCAGCAGCCCCGGGCCAAAAAACATTCAGTACTTC
TRBV7-2,NA,NA,TRBJ2-7,CASSTAAGLFRADAYEQYF,TGTGCCAGCAGCACCGCGGCAGGGCTCTTCCGAGCGGATGCCTACGAGCAGTACTTC